A single sample is the source of the 10 T cell receptor beta chains below, sequenced in a study of CD8+ T cells in alopecia areata. Reverse transcription of extracted RNA yielded cDNA, which provided the sequencing template. Repertoires were generated with immunoSEQ multiplex PCR, while TCRdb's copy carries only in-frame clones and drops some. Of about 64,000 clones in the sample, 44% were seen once. Sequenced: NKG2D-low CD8+ T cells sorted from blood. These receptors were taken from a human donor with alopecia areata.

The chain recombines TRBV7-9 with TRBJ1-4; 8 nucleotides align to TRBD1. This CDR3 comprises 15 residues. Germline CDR1 SEHNR, CDR2 FQNEAQ (reference sequence). V was clipped by 2 bases and J by 8 bases; unmatched bases: 7. The CDR3 reads CASSLPTGDGEKLFF. The CDR3 bases are TGTGCCAGCAGCTTACCGACAGGGGATGGGGAAAAACTGTTTTTT.

The chain couples TRBV11-3 to TRBJ1-1, with no clear D. CDR3 length: 18 residues. Germline CDR1 SGHNT, CDR2 YENEEA. Trimming stripped 4 bases from V and 1 base from J, with 22 bases between. CDR3 sequence (DNA): TGTGCCAGCAGCTCCGAAGGCACTATTGCACCCACGAACACTGAAGCTTTCTTT. Its translation is CASSSEGTIAPTNTEAFF. The full variable domain, in which reference TRBV11-3 and TRBJ1-1 provide the parts outside the CDR3, is EAGVVQSPRYKIIEKKQPVAFWCNPISGHNTLYWYLQNLGQGPELLIRYENEEAVDDSQLPKDRFSAERLKGVDSTLKIQPAELGDSAVYLCASSSEGTIAPTNTEAFFGQGTRLTVV.

The genes are TRBV5-1 and TRBJ2-1; no reliable D call. Germline V gene lookup returns CDR1 SGHRS and CDR2 YFSETQ. The CDR3 consists of 14 residues. The V end lost 4 bases, the J end lost 4 bases, and 12 bases lay between the germline ends. The CDR3 sequence: CASSPRVAYNEQFF. CDR3 in DNA: TGCGCCAGCAGCCCCCGCGTAGCTTACAATGAGCAGTTCTTC.

This chain joins TRBV19 and TRBJ1-1; a weak D match, TRBD1 (6 bases). Trimming cost V 5 bases and J 6 bases, with 13 bases left between them. From germline, CDR1 is LNHDA and CDR2 SQIVND (reference sequence). The CDR3 has 13 amino acids. CDR3: CASSSGGLAEAFF. Here the CDR3 DNA reads TGTGCCAGTAGTTCGGGGGGCCTCGCTGAAGCTTTCTTT.

The chain joins TRBV30 to TRBJ2-7; 8 positions agree with TRBD1. Losses at the gene ends were 3 bases for V and 2 bases for J; bases not matched to a gene: 3. CDR1 is GTSNPN, CDR2 SVGIG, per germline (reference sequence). The CDR3 length is 13 residues. The CDR3 here is CAWSLDRAYEQYF. The DNA for the CDR3 is TGTGCCTGGAGCCTGGACAGGGCCTACGAGCAGTACTTC.

This chain links TRBV27 with TRBJ2-2; D possibly corresponds to TRBD2 (5 bases). This CDR3 region has 17 residues. Germline V gene data show CDR1 as MNHEY and CDR2 as SMNVEV (reference sequence). V was shortened by 4 bases and J by 2 bases, with 17 bases between the two germline ends. The CDR3 DNA follows: TGTGCCAGCAGTTCCTCGATAGCGAATATTAACACCGGGGAGCTGTTTTTT. It translates to CASSSSIANINTGELFF.

This sequence joins TRBV7-9 and TRBJ1-1; no firm D call. Germline lookup yields CDR1 SEHNR and CDR2 FQNEAQ (reference sequence). Trimming pared 1 base from V and 5 bases from J, leaving 5 bases between. This CDR3 is built from 12 residues. CDR3 region: CASSLGRTEAFF. As DNA, the CDR3 is TGTGCCAGCAGCTTAGGTCGGACTGAAGCTTTCTTT.

This clone was seen only a few times. The chain recombines TRBV27 with TRBJ2-7, with unresolved D. V was pared by 5 bases and J by 6 bases, with 11 bases between. This CDR3 region has 12 residues. CDR1 is MNHEY and CDR2 is SMNVEV in the germline V gene (reference sequence). This CDR3 is CASSTPLGEQYF. DNA of the CDR3: TGTGCCAGCAGTACACCCCTCGGCGAGCAGTACTTC.

This clone was counted ten times or more. The chain's CDR3 is CASSGHPSNYGYTF. CDR3 coding DNA: TGTGCCAGCAGCGGCCACCCTTCTAACTATGGCTACACCTTC. V gene TRBV9 combines with J gene TRBJ1-2; no firm D call. Germline assignment: CDR1 SGDLS and CDR2 YYNGEE. V was cut by 3 bases and J by 0 bases, with 9 bases left in between. The CDR3 consists of 14 residues.

This chain uses TRBV29-1 with TRBJ2-1; 11 positions agree with TRBD2. CDR1 and CDR2 from the germline V gene are SQVTM and ANQGSEA. Losses at the gene ends were 4 bases for V and 8 bases for J; bases not matched to a gene: 4. The CDR3 is 13 amino acids. This chain's CDR3 is CSVVLAGDHEQFF. As DNA, the CDR3 is TGCAGCGTTGTACTAGCGGGAGATCATGAGCAGTTCTTC.